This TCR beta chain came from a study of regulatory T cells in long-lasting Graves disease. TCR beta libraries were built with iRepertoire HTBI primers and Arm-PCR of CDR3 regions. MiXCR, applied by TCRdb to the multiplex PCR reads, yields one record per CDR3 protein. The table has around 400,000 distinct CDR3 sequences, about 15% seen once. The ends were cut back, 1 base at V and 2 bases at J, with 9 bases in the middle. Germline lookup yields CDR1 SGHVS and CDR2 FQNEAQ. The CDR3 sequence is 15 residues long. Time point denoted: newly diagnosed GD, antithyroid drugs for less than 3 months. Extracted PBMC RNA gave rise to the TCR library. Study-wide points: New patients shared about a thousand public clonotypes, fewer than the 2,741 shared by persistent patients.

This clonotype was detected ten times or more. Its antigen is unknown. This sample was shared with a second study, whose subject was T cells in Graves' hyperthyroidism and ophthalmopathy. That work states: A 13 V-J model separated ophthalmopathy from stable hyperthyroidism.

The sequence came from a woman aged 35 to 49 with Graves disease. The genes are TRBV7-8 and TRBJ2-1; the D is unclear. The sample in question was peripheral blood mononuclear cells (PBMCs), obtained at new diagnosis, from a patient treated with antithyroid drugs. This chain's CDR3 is CASSLVLLPYNEQFF. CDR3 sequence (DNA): TGTGCCAGCAGCTTAGTTCTTCTGCCCTACAATGAGCAGTTCTTC.